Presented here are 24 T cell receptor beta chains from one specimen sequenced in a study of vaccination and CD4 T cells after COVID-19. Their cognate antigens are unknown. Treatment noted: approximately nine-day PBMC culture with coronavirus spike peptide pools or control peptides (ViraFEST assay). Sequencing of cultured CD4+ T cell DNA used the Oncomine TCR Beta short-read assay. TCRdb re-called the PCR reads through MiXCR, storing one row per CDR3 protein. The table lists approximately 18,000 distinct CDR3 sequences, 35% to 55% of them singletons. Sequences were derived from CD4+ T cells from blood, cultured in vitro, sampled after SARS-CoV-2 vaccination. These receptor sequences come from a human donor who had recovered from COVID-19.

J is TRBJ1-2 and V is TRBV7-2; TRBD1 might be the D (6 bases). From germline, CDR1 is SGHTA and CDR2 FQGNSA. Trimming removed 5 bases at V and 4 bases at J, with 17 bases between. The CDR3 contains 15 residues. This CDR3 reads CASSDAGGAPYGYTF. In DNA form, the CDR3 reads TGTGCCAGCAGCGACGCGGGGGGGGCCCCCTATGGCTACACCTTC. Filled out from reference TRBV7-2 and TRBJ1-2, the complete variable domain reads GAGVSQSPSNKVTEKGKDVELRCDPISGHTALYWYRQSLGQGLEFLIYFQGNSAPDKSGLPSDRFSAERTGGSVSTLTIQRTQQEDSAVYLCASSDAGGAPYGYTFGSGTRLTVV.

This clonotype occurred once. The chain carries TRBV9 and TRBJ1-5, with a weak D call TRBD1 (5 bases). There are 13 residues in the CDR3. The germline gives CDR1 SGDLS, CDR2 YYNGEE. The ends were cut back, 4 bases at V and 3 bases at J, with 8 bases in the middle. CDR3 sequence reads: CASSFGHNQPQHF. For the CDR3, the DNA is TGTGCCAGCAGCTTCGGACACAATCAGCCCCAGCATTTT. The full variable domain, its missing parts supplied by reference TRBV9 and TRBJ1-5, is DSGVTQTPKHLITATGQRVTLRCSPRSGDLSVYWYQQSLDQGLQFLIQYYNGEERAKGNILERFSAQQFPDLHSELNLSSLELGDSALYFCASSFGHNQPQHFGDGTRLSIL.

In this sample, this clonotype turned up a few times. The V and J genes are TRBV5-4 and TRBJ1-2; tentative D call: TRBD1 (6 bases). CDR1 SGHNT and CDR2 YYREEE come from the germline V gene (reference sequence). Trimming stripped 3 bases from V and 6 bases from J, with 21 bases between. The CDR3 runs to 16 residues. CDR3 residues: CASSSADSAQRDGYTF. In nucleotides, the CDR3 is TGTGCCAGCAGCTCCGCGGACAGCGCCCAAAGGGATGGCTACACCTTC.

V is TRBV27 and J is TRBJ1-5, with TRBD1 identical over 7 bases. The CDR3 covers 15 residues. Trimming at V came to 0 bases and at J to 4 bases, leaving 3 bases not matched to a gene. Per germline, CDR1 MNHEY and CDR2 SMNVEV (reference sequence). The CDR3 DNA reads TGTGCCAGCAGTTTATCGTCAGGGGGAAATCAGCCCCAGCATTTT. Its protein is CASSLSSGGNQPQHF.

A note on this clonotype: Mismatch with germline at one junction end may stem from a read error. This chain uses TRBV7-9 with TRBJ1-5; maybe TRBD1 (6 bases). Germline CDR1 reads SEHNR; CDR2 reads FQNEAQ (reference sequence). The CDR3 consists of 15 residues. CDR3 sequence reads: CASSPGDIGNQPQHF. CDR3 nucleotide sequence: TGCGCCAGCAGCCCCGGGGACATTGGCAATCAGCCCCAGCATTTT.

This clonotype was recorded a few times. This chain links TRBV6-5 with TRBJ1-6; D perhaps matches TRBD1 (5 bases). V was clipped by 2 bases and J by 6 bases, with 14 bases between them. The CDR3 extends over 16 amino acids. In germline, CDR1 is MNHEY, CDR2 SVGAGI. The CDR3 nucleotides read TGTGCCAGCAGTTACGTAGCGGGGAGGGGTAATTCACCCCTCCACTTT. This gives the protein CASSYVAGRGNSPLHF.

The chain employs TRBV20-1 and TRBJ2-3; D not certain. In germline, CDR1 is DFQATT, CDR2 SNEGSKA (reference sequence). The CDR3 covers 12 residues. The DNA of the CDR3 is TGCAGCACCGGGCAGGACACAGATACGCAGTATTTT. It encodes CSTGQDTDTQYF.

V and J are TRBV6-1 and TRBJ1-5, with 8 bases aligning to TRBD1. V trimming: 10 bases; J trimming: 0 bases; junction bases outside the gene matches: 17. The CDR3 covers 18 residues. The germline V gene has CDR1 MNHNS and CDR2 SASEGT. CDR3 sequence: CATKPAGQGTYSNQPQHF. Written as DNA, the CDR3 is TGTGCCACAAAGCCCGCCGGACAGGGAACCTATAGCAATCAGCCCCAGCATTTT.

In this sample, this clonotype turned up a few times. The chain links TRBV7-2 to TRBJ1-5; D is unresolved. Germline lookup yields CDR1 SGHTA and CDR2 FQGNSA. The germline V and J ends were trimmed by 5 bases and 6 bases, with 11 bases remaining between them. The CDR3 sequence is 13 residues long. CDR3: CASSGRSGQPQHF. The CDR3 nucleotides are TGTGCCAGCAGCGGGCGGTCCGGTCAGCCCCAGCATTTT. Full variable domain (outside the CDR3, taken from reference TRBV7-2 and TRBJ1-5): GAGVSQSPSNKVTEKGKDVELRCDPISGHTALYWYRQSLGQGLEFLIYFQGNSAPDKSGLPSDRFSAERTGGSVSTLTIQRTQQEDSAVYLCASSGRSGQPQHFGDGTRLSIL.

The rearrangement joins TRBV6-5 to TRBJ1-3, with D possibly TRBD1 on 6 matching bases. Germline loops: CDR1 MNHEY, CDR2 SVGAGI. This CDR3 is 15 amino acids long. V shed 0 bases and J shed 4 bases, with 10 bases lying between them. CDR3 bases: TGTGCCAGCAGTTACTCCGGAACAGGGGGAAACACCATATATTTT. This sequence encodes CASSYSGTGGNTIYF.

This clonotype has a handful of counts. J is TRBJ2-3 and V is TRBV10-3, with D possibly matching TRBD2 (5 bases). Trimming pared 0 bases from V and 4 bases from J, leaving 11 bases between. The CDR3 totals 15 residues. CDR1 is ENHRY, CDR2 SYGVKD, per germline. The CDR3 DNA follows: TGTGCCATCAGTGAGTCCTCCCTCGGGGCAGATACGCAGTATTTT. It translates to CAISESSLGADTQYF.

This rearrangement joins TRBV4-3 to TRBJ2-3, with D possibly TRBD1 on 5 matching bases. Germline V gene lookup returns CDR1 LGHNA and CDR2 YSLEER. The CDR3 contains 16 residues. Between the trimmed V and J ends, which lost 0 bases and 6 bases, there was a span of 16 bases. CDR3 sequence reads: CASSQDQGPRRDTQYF. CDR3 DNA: TGCGCCAGCAGCCAAGATCAGGGCCCGAGAAGGGATACGCAGTATTTT.

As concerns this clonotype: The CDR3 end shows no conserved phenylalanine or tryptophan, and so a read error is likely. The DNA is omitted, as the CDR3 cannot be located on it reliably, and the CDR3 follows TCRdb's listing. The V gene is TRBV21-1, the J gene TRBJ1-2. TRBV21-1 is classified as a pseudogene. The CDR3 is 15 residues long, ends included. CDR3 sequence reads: CASSPRDRPKLWLHL.

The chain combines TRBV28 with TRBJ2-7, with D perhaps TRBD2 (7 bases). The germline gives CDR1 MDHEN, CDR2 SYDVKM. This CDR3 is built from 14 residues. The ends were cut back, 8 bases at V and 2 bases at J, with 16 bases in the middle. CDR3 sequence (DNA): TGTGCCAGCCACGGGGCGGGGGCCGCCTACGAGCAGTACTTC. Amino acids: CASHGAGAAYEQYF.

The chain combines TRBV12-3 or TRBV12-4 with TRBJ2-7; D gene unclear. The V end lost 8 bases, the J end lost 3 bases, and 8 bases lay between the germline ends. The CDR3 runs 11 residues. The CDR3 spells CASGQLYEQYF. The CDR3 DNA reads TGTGCCAGCGGTCAGCTCTACGAGCAGTACTTC.

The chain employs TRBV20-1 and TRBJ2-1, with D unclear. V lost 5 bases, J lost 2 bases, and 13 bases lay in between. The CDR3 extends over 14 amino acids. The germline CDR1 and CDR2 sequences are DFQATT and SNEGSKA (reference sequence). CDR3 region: CSASDPTAYNEQFF. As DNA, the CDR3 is TGCAGTGCTTCGGACCCGACTGCCTACAATGAGCAGTTCTTC.

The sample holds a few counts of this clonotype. The CDR3 region has the DNA TGTGCCAGCAGCAAAACAGGGACCGCGAACACCGGGGAGCTGTTTTTT. This translates into CASSKTGTANTGELFF. The chain carries TRBV12-3 or TRBV12-4 and TRBJ2-2, with a possible D match to TRBD1 (6 bases). The CDR3 is 16 residues long. The V end was cut by 6 bases, the J end by 0 bases, with 14 bases between.

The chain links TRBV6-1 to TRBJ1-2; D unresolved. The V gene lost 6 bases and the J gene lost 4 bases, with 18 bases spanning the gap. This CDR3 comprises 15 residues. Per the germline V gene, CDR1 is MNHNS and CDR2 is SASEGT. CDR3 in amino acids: CASSLSQVAFYGYTF. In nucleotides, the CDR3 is TGTGCCAGCAGCTTGTCTCAGGTCGCCTTCTATGGCTACACCTTC.

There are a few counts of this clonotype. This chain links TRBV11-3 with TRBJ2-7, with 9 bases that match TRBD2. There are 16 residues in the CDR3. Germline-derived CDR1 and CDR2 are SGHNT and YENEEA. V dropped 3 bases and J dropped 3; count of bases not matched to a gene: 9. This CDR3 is CASSLDFSGRSYEQYF. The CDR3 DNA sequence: TGTGCCAGCAGCTTGGATTTTAGCGGGAGAAGCTACGAGCAGTACTTC.

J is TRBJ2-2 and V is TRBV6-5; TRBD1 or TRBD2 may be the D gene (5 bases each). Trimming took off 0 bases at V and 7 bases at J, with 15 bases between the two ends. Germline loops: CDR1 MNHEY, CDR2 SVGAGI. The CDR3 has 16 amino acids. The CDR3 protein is CASSYSTSRENGELFF. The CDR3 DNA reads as TGTGCCAGCAGTTACTCGACATCCAGGGAGAACGGGGAGCTGTTTTTT.

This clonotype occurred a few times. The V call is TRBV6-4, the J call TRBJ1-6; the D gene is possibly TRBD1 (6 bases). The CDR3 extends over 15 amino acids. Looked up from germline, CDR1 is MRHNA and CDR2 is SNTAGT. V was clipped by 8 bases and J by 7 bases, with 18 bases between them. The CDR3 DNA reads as TGTGCCAGCCGTAGAGACGACAGGACGAATTCACCCCTCCACTTT. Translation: CASRRDDRTNSPLHF.

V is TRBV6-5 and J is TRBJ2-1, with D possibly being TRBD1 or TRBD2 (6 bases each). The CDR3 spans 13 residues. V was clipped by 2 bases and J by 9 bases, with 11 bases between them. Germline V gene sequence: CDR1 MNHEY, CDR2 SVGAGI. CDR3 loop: CASSYGGLAEQFF. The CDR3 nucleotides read TGTGCCAGCAGTTACGGGGGGCTGGCTGAGCAGTTCTTC.

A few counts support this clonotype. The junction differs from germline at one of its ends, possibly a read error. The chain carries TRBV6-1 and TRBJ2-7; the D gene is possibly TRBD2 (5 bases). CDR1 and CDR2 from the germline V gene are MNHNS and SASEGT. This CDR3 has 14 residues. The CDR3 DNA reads TGTGCCAGCAGAGAAGCGGCAGTGGCCTACGAGCAGTACTTC. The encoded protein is CASREAAVAYEQYF.

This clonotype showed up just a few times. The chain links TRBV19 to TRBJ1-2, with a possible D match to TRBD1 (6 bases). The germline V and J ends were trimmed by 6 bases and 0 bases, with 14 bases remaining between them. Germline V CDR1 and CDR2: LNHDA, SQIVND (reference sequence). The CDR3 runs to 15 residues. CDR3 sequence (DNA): TGTGCCAGTAGCTATGCGGACAGAGCTAACTATGGCTACACCTTC. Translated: CASSYADRANYGYTF. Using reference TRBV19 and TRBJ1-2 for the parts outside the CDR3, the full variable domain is DGGITQSPKYLFRKEGQNVTLSCEQNLNHDAMYWYRQDPGQGLRLIYYSQIVNDFQKGDIAEGYSVSREKKESFPLTVTSAQKNPTAFYLCASSYADRANYGYTFGSGTRLTVV.